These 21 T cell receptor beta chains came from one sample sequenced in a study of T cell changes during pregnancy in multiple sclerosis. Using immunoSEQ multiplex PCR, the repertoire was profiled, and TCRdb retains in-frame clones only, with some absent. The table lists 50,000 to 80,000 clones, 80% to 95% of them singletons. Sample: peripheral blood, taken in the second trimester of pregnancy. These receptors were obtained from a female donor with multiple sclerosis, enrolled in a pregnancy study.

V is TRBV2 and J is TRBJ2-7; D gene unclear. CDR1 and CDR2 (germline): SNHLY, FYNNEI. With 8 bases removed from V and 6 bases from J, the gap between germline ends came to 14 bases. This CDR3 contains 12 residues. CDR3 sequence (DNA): TGTGCCAGCGTGAGGATCTCCGGCGAGCAGTACTTC. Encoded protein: CASVRISGEQYF.

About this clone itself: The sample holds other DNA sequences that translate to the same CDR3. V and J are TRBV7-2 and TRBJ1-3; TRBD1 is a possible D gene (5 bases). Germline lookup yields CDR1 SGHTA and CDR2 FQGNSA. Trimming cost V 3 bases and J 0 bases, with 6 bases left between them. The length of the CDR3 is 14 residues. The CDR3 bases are TGTGCCAGCAGCTTTGACAGCTCTGGAAACACCATATATTTT. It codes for CASSFDSSGNTIYF.

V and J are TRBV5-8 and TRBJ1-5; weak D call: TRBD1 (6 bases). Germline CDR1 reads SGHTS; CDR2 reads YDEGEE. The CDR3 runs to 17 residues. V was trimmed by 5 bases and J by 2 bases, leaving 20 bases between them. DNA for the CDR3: TGTGCCAGCAGAATCCCAGTCGGGGAGGGGGGCAATCAGCCCCAGCATTTT. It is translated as CASRIPVGEGGNQPQHF.

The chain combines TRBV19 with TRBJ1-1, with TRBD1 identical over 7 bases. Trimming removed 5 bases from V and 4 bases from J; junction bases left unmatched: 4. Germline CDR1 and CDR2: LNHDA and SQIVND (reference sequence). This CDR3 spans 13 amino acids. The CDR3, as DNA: TGTGCCAGTAGTGTTGGGACAGCCACTGAAGCTTTCTTT. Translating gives CASSVGTATEAFF.

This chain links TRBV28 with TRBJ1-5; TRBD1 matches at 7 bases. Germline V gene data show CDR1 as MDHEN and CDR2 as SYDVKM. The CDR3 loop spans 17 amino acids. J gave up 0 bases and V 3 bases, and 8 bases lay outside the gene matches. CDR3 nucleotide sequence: TGTGCCAGCAGTTTCAGTTCCGGGACAGATAGCAATCAGCCCCAGCATTTT. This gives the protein CASSFSSGTDSNQPQHF. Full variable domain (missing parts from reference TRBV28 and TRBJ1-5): DVKVTQSSRYLVKRTGEKVFLECVQDMDHENMFWYRQDPGLGLRLIYFSYDVKMKEKGDIPEGYSVSREKKERFSLILESASTNQTSMYLCASSFSSGTDSNQPQHFGDGTRLSIL.

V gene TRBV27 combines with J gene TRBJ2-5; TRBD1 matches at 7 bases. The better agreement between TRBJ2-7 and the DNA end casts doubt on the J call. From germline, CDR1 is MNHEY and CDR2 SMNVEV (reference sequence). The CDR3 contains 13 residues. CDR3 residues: CASRRQGAYEQYF. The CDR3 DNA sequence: TGTGCCAGCAGGCGACAGGGCGCCTACGAGCAGTACTTC.

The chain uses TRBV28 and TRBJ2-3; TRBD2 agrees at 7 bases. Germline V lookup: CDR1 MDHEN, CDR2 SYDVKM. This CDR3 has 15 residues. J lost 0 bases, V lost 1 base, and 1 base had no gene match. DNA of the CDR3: TGTGCCAGCAGTTTATCTAGCGGTAGCACAGATACGCAGTATTTT. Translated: CASSLSSGSTDTQYF.

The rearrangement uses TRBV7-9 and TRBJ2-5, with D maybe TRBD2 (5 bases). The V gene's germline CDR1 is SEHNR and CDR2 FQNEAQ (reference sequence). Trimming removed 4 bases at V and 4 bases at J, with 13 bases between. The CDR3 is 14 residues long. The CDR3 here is CASSSFEGVETQYF. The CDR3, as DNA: TGTGCCAGCAGCTCCTTTGAGGGCGTAGAGACCCAGTACTTC.

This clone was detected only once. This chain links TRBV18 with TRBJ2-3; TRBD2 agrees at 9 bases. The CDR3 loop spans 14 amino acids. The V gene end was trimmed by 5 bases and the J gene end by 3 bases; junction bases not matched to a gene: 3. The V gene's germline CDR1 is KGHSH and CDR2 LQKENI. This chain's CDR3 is CASSEAGGTDTQYF. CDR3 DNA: TGTGCCAGCTCAGAAGCGGGAGGTACAGATACGCAGTATTTT.

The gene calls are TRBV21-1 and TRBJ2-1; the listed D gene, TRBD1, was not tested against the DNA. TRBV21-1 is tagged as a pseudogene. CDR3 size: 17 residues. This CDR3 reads CASSSLDRQQDGDEQFF. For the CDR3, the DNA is TGTGCCAGCAGCTCCCTAGATCGACAACAGGACGGCGATGAGCAGTTCTTC.

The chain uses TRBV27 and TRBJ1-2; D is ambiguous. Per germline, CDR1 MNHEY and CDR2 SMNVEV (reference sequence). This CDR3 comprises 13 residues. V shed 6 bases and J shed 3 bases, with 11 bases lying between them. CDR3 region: CASREGTYYGYTF. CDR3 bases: TGTGCCAGCAGGGAGGGAACGTACTATGGCTACACCTTC.

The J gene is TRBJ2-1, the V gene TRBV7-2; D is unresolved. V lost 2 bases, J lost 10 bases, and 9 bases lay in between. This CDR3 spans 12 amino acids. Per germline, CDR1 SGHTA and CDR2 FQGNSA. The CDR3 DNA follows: TGTGCCAGCAGCTTATCACGAGCAGAGCAGTTCTTC. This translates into CASSLSRAEQFF.

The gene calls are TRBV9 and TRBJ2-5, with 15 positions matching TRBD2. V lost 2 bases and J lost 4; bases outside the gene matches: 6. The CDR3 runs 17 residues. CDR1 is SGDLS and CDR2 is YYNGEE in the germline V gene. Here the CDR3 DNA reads TGTGCCAGCAGCGTGGGGACTAGCGGGAGGATGGCAGAGACCCAGTACTTC. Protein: CASSVGTSGRMAETQYF.

The CDR3: CASSLDRDTEAFF. As DNA, the CDR3 is TGTGCCAGCAGCCTCGACAGGGACACTGAAGCTTTCTTT. The rearrangement links TRBV6-4 to TRBJ1-1; 7 bases are shared with TRBD1. This CDR3 comprises 13 residues. V trimming: 6 bases; J trimming: 3 bases; junction bases outside the gene matches: 4. CDR1 is MRHNA, CDR2 SNTAGT, per germline.

This CDR3 reads CAPPSGRAGEQYF. CDR3 nucleotides: TGTGCCCCCCCCTCCGGGAGGGCAGGGGAGCAGTACTTC. The rearrangement joins TRBV30 to TRBJ2-7; 8 positions match TRBD2. CDR3 length: 13 amino acids. Germline V gene data show CDR1 as GTSNPN and CDR2 as SVGIG (reference sequence). The V gene end was trimmed by 8 bases and the J gene end by 7 bases; junction bases not matched to a gene: 13. Drawing the rest from reference TRBV30 and TRBJ2-7, the complete variable domain is SQTIHQWPATLVQPVGSPLSLECTVEGTSNPNLYWYRQAAGRGLQLLFYSVGIGQISSEVPQNLSASRPQDRQFILSSKKLLLSDSGFYLCAPPSGRAGEQYFGPGTRLTVT.

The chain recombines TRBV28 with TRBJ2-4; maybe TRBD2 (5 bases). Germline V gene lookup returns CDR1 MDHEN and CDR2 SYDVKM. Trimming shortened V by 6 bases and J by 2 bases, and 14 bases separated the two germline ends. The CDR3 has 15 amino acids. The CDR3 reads CASSAVGGSKNIQYF. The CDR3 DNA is TGTGCCAGCAGCGCGGTCGGAGGCTCCAAAAACATTCAGTACTTC.

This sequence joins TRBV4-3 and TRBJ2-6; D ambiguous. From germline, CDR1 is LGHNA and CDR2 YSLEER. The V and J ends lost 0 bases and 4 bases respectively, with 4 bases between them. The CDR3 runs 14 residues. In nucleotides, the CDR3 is TGCGCCAGCAGCCAAGACTCCGGGGCCAACGTCCTGACTTTC. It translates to CASSQDSGANVLTF.

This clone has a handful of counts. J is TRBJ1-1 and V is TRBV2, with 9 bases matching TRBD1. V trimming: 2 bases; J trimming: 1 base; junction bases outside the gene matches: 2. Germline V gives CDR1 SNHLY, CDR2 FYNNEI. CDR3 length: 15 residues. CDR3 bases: TGTGCCAGCAGTGAAATGGGACAGGGGAACACTGAAGCTTTCTTT. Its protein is CASSEMGQGNTEAFF.

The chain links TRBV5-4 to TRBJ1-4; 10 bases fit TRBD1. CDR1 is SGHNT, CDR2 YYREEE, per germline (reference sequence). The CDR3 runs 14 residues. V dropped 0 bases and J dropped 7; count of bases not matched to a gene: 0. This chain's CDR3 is CASSLGQGAEKLFF. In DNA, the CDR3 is TGTGCCAGCAGCTTGGGACAGGGGGCTGAAAAACTGTTTTTT.

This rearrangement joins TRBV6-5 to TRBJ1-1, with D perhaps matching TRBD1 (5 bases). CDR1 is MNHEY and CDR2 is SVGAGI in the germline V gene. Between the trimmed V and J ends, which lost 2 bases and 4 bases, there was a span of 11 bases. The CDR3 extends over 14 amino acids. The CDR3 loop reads CASSYALGGTEAFF. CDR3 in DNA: TGTGCCAGCAGTTACGCCCTGGGGGGCACTGAAGCTTTCTTT.

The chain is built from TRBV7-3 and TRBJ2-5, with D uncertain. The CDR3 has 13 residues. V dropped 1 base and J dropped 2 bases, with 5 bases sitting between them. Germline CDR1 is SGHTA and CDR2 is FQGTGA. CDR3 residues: CASSLSQQETQYF. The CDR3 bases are TGTGCCAGCAGCTTAAGCCAGCAAGAGACCCAGTACTTC.